The 7 T cell receptor beta chains given below trace back to one sample, sequenced in a study of blood T cell repertoires in COVID-19 (dated by TCRdb to the early 2020s). Libraries were prepared through the immunoSEQ multiplex PCR assay. This immuneACCESS table, as held by TCRdb, lists in-frame sequences with V and J called but not all clones. Of the missing ones, under half trace to an unresolved V gene in checked studies; the others have no known cause. The sample data list some 130,000 clones, and roughly 91% of these were observed just once. The ten largest clones represent about 4.5% of the sample. The sample comprised peripheral blood. The receptors were sampled from a man aged 55 to 70 with COVID-19, enrolled during active disease.

The rearrangement joins TRBV30 to TRBJ1-1; D is uncertain. This CDR3 spans 12 amino acids. Trimming shortened V by 0 bases and J by 3 bases, and 5 bases separated the two germline ends. Germline assignment: CDR1 GTSNPN and CDR2 SVGIG (reference sequence). The CDR3 nucleotides are TGTGCCTGGAGTGTTGGCTACACTGAAGCTTTCTTT. Translation gives CAWSVGYTEAFF.

The genes are TRBV19 and TRBJ2-1; 12 nucleotides align to TRBD2. The V segment lost 1 base and the J segment 10 bases; nucleotides outside the gene matches: 5. CDR1 and CDR2 from the germline V gene are LNHDA and SQIVND (reference sequence). This CDR3 region has 15 residues. This CDR3 is CASSIAASGGGEQFF. CDR3 in DNA: TGTGCCAGTAGTATAGCGGCTAGCGGGGGGGGAGAGCAGTTCTTC.

The chain is built from TRBV7-6 and TRBJ2-7; weak D call: TRBD1 (6 bases). The germline gives CDR1 SGHVS, CDR2 FNYEAQ. V lost 1 base, J lost 2 bases, and 12 bases lay in between. This CDR3 spans 15 amino acids. CDR3 sequence reads: CASSLETGRAYEQYF. CDR3 sequence (DNA): TGTGCCAGCAGCTTAGAAACAGGGCGGGCCTACGAGCAGTACTTC.

The chain carries TRBV7-2 and TRBJ2-5, with TRBD1 identical over 8 bases. The V and J ends lost 1 base and 2 bases, in that order; junction bases with no gene match: 3. Germline lookup yields CDR1 SGHTA and CDR2 FQGNSA. CDR3 length: 15 amino acids. In DNA, the CDR3 is TGTGCCAGCAGCTTAGGGGGACAGGTTCAAGAGACCCAGTACTTC. The encoded protein is CASSLGGQVQETQYF. The full variable domain, its missing parts supplied by reference TRBV7-2 and TRBJ2-5, is GAGVSQSPSNKVTEKGKDVELRCDPISGHTALYWYRQSLGQGLEFLIYFQGNSAPDKSGLPSDRFSAERTGGSVSTLTIQRTQQEDSAVYLCASSLGGQVQETQYFGPGTRLLVL.

The rearrangement joins TRBV15 to TRBJ1-4; maybe TRBD1 (5 bases). This CDR3 has 13 residues. CDR1 is LNHNV, CDR2 YYDKDF, per germline (reference sequence). V lost 5 bases to trimming and J lost 7 bases, with 11 bases between them. The CDR3 protein is CATSLRRGEKLFF. CDR3 in DNA: TGTGCCACCAGCCTTAGGAGGGGTGAAAAACTGTTTTTT. The complete variable domain, with remaining parts taken from reference TRBV15 and TRBJ1-4, reads DAMVIQNPRYQVTQFGKPVTLSCSQTLNHNVMYWYQQKSSQAPKLLFHYYDKDFNNEADTPDNFQSRRPNTSFCFLDIRSPGLGDTAMYLCATSLRRGEKLFFGSGTQLSVL.

This chain connects TRBV7-8 to TRBJ1-1; D gene unclear. Germline loops: CDR1 SGHVS, CDR2 FQNEAQ. The ends were cut back, 2 bases at V and 0 bases at J, with 10 bases in the middle. The CDR3 spans 15 residues. Here the CDR3 reads CASSLSELLNTEAFF. In nucleotides, the CDR3 is TGTGCCAGCAGCTTATCCGAACTCCTGAACACTGAAGCTTTCTTT.

This sequence joins TRBV27 and TRBJ1-2; tentatively, D is TRBD1 (5 bases). V was shortened by 5 bases and J by 3 bases, with 16 bases between the two germline ends. This CDR3 contains 15 residues. Germline V gives CDR1 MNHEY, CDR2 SMNVEV (reference sequence). CDR3 sequence: CASSAWGRADYGYTF. The CDR3 DNA reads TGTGCCAGCAGTGCCTGGGGCAGGGCGGACTATGGCTACACCTTC.